This T cell receptor (beta chain) derives from a study of blood T cell repertoires in COVID-19. Study background: Sites across the United States, Italy and Spain contributed samples from acute and convalescent COVID-19. Nucleic acid was either cDNA or gDNA, and it came from T cells, B-cell-depleted T cells, or PBMCs.

This clone was picked up a small number of times. The authors' processing: Nucleated cell counts were estimated from reference gene primer amplification. Some clones are missing from TCRdb's copy, which holds only in-frame ones; the method was immunoSEQ multiplex PCR. That table furnishes V, J and clone size, whereas the DNA furnished D and trimming. Here the sample spans fewer than 120,000 clones, approximately 65% being singletons. The CDR3 contains 15 residues. V lost 1 base and J lost 0, with 7 bases in between. Germline CDR1 SGHTA, CDR2 FQGNSA. The clonotype originates from an older woman with acute or convalescent COVID-19. Sequences were obtained from peripheral blood. This chain connects TRBV7-2 to TRBJ1-3; D not resolved. The CDR3 DNA reads as TGTGCCAGCAGCTTAGATAGCGCCTCTGGAAACACCATATATTTT. Its translation: CASSLDSASGNTIYF.